One and the same sample provided the 27 T cell receptor beta chains below, sequenced in a study of shared clonotypes between healthy human individuals (dated by TCRdb to the early 2020s). The library was built by means of the immunoSEQ multiplex PCR assay. In TCRdb, the immuneACCESS table is reduced to in-frame sequences with V and J assigned. These tables do not hold every clone; where another copy was compared, an unresolved V gene accounts for under half, and the others remain unexplained. Present in this sample are around 510,000 clones, approximately 94% of which were seen just once. About 0.067% of the sample is in the top ten clones. The sample consisted of naive CD4+ T cells sorted from blood. Explained via the paper, the cell subset or site label denotes: CD45RA+ positively selected. The receptors derive from a woman aged 25 to 39 in good health.

The CDR3, as DNA: TGTGCCAGCAGCACCCGGACTAGCTACAATGAGCAGTTCTTC. It yields the protein CASSTRTSYNEQFF. The chain combines TRBV5-4 with TRBJ2-1; 7 bases match TRBD2. This CDR3 has 14 residues. In germline, CDR1 is SGHNT, CDR2 YYREEE (reference sequence). V gave up 4 bases and J gave up 3 bases; unmatched junction bases: 4.

The chain joins TRBV2 to TRBJ1-5; 10 nucleotides agree with TRBD1. The CDR3 consists of 15 residues. Losses at the gene ends were 5 bases for V and 3 bases for J; bases not matched to a gene: 4. Germline V gives CDR1 SNHLY, CDR2 FYNNEI. The CDR3 sequence: CASSRQGANNQPQHF. Here the CDR3 DNA reads TGTGCCAGCAGTCGACAGGGGGCGAACAATCAGCCCCAGCATTTT.

On this clone itself: Additional DNA sequences in this sample encode the identical CDR3. This chain joins TRBV29-1 and TRBJ1-3, with D uncertain. The germline V and J ends were trimmed by 4 bases and 0 bases, with 7 bases remaining between them. The CDR3 runs to 13 residues. From germline, CDR1 is SQVTM and CDR2 ANQGSEA. CDR3 in DNA: TGCAGCGTTGGGACTGGCTCTGGAAACACCATATATTTT. Translated, it gives CSVGTGSGNTIYF.

V and J are TRBV11-2 and TRBJ2-1, with TRBD1 matching over 10 bases. The V gene's germline CDR1 is SGHAT and CDR2 FQNNGV. With 4 bases clipped from V and 4 bases from J, the junction kept 4 bases outside the gene matches. The CDR3 loop spans 15 amino acids. The CDR3 sequence is CASSYPGQGYNEQFF. The CDR3 DNA reads TGTGCCAGCAGCTACCCGGGACAGGGGTACAATGAGCAGTTCTTC.

The V call is TRBV2, the J call TRBJ1-5, with 9 bases identical to TRBD1. With V trimmed by 5 bases and J by 3 bases, 5 bases remained unmatched. Germline values: CDR1 SNHLY, CDR2 FYNNEI. This CDR3 has 15 residues. CDR3 loop: CASSMGQGINQPQHF. The CDR3 nucleotides are TGTGCCAGCAGTATGGGACAGGGAATCAATCAGCCCCAGCATTTT.

The chain uses TRBV18 and TRBJ2-1, with 10 bases fitting TRBD2. Germline CDR1 reads KGHSH; CDR2 reads LQKENI. V trimming: 6 bases; J trimming: 4 bases; junction bases outside the gene matches: 12. CDR3 length: 17 residues. The CDR3 here is CASSPLAGARIYNEQFF. The CDR3 DNA is TGTGCCAGCTCGCCCCTAGCGGGAGCTCGGATATACAATGAGCAGTTCTTC.

The J gene is TRBJ1-5, the V gene TRBV19; the D is unclear. V lost 10 bases and J lost 0, with 13 bases in between. This CDR3 region has 14 residues. Germline values: CDR1 LNHDA, CDR2 SQIVND (reference sequence). The CDR3 nucleotides are TGTGCCACTAACCTTGAATATAGCAATCAGCCCCAGCATTTT. This encodes CATNLEYSNQPQHF.

This chain links TRBV5-1 with TRBJ1-2; tentatively, D is TRBD1 (5 bases). Germline lookup yields CDR1 SGHRS and CDR2 YFSETQ. This CDR3 contains 16 residues. V was cut by 2 bases and J by 7 bases, with 21 bases left in between. The CDR3 bases are TGCGCCAGCAGCTTCACTTTGGGTTCGGGGGAAAGTGGCTACACCTTC. Translating gives CASSFTLGSGESGYTF.

V gene TRBV5-1 combines with J gene TRBJ2-2; perhaps TRBD2 as D (6 bases). The V end lost 0 bases, the J end lost 0 bases, and 12 bases lay between the germline ends. In germline, CDR1 is SGHRS, CDR2 YFSETQ. There are 17 residues in the CDR3. CDR3 residues: CASSLGLSGANTGELFF. CDR3 coding DNA: TGCGCCAGCAGCTTGGGTTTATCGGGAGCGAACACCGGGGAGCTGTTTTTT.

This clone was recorded only once. The CDR3: CASRLNRGGYEQYF. CDR3 nucleotides: TGTGCCAGCAGACTTAACAGGGGTGGGTACGAGCAGTACTTC. V gene TRBV27 combines with J gene TRBJ2-7, with TRBD1 matching 7 bases. V lost 6 bases to trimming and J lost 4 bases; unmatched junction nucleotides: 9. Germline CDR1 is MNHEY and CDR2 is SMNVEV (reference sequence). CDR3 length equals 14 residues.

The gene calls are TRBV9 and TRBJ2-7; 10 nucleotides agree with TRBD1. The V and J ends lost 4 bases and 3 bases, in that order; junction bases with no gene match: 28. From germline, CDR1 is SGDLS and CDR2 YYNGEE. This CDR3 is built from 22 residues. This CDR3 reads CASSPRDRGLSATYLPVYEQYF. The CDR3 nucleotides are TGTGCCAGCAGCCCCCGGGACAGGGGCCTCTCAGCCACTTATCTCCCAGTCTACGAGCAGTACTTC.

The J gene is TRBJ1-5, the V gene TRBV5-6; D is uncertain. CDR1 and CDR2 (germline): SGHDT, YYEEEE. The CDR3 is 13 amino acids. V was pared by 4 bases and J by 4 bases, with 9 bases between. Written as DNA, the CDR3 is TGTGCCAGCAGCATTTACAAGAATCAGCCCCAGCATTTT. It codes for CASSIYKNQPQHF.

The V gene is TRBV11-2, the J gene TRBJ2-6, with D unresolved. The V end was cut by 5 bases, the J end by 0 bases, with 5 bases between. Germline values: CDR1 SGHAT, CDR2 FQNNGV. The CDR3 has 14 residues. The CDR3 here is CASSPSSGANVLTF. The CDR3 DNA sequence: TGTGCCAGCAGCCCCAGCTCTGGGGCCAACGTCCTGACTTTC.

The chain joins TRBV5-1 to TRBJ1-4, with D unclear. Trimming took off 0 bases at V and 8 bases at J, with 14 bases between the two ends. CDR1 is SGHRS and CDR2 is YFSETQ in the germline V gene. The CDR3 consists of 15 residues. The CDR3 DNA follows: TGCGCCAGCAGCTTGGGAAGGTCAAGAGGCGAAAAACTGTTTTTT. Encoded protein: CASSLGRSRGEKLFF.

The V and J genes are TRBV5-1 and TRBJ2-5; D tentatively reads TRBD1 or TRBD2 (5 bases each). The J call may be mistaken, given a closer DNA end match to TRBJ2-7. This CDR3 has 14 residues. Germline CDR1 SGHRS, CDR2 YFSETQ. The CDR3, as DNA: TGCGCCAGCAGCTTAGGGACCGAAGCCAACGAGCAGTACTTC. Protein sequence: CASSLGTEANEQYF.

The chain has TRBV9 and TRBJ2-5, with D possibly TRBD2 on 5 matching bases. V was cut by 3 bases and J by 5 bases, with 11 bases left in between. Germline CDR1 SGDLS, CDR2 YYNGEE. The CDR3 has 13 amino acids. CDR3 sequence reads: CASSASREETQYF. CDR3 nucleotide sequence: TGTGCCAGCAGCGCCAGTAGGGAGGAGACCCAGTACTTC.

This clone was seen only once. This chain uses TRBV6-5 with TRBJ2-7; tentative D call: TRBD2 (5 bases). Between the trimmed V and J ends, which lost 2 bases and 2 bases, there was a span of 10 bases. The germline V gene has CDR1 MNHEY and CDR2 SVGAGI. CDR3 length: 14 amino acids. DNA of the CDR3: TGTGCCAGCAGTTACGATCGGGATACCTACGAGCAGTACTTC. It is translated as CASSYDRDTYEQYF.

The rearrangement links TRBV15 to TRBJ2-7; 9 bases are a match to TRBD1. The germline V gene has CDR1 LNHNV and CDR2 YYDKDF (reference sequence). J lost 4 bases, V lost 3 bases, and 4 bases had no gene match. The CDR3 loop spans 14 amino acids. The CDR3 nucleotides read TGTGCCACCAGCAGGGGACAGGGAATGTACGAGCAGTACTTC. Amino acids: CATSRGQGMYEQYF.

This sequence joins TRBV18 and TRBJ2-7; D is ambiguous. Trimming removed 2 bases at V and 2 bases at J, with 4 bases between. Germline CDR1 reads KGHSH; CDR2 reads LQKENI. This CDR3 has 12 amino acids. The CDR3 loop reads CASSPNAYEQYF. CDR3 nucleotides: TGTGCCAGCTCACCAAATGCCTACGAGCAGTACTTC.

The chain couples TRBV7-7 to TRBJ2-3; TRBD2 aligns across 10 bases. The CDR3 covers 16 residues. Trimming at V came to 5 bases and at J to 4 bases, leaving 9 bases not matched to a gene. CDR1 SSHAT and CDR2 FNYEAQ come from the germline V gene (reference sequence). For the CDR3, the DNA is TGTGCCAGCAGCGGGGGGCTAGCGGGAGCCCCAGATACGCAGTATTTT. Translating it yields CASSGGLAGAPDTQYF. The complete variable domain, with remaining parts taken from reference TRBV7-7 and TRBJ2-3, reads GAGVSQSPRYKVTKRGQDVTLRCDPISSHATLYWYQQALGQGPEFLTYFNYEAQPDKSGLPSDRFSAERPEGSISTLTIQRTEQRDSAMYRCASSGGLAGAPDTQYFGPGTRLTVL.

V usage is TRBV5-4 and J usage is TRBJ2-7, with 7 bases aligning to TRBD1. CDR1 and CDR2 (germline): SGHNT, YYREEE (reference sequence). Germline trimming cut 0 bases from V and 6 bases from J; bases unmatched to any gene: 15. This CDR3 contains 17 residues. CDR3 sequence reads: CASSLDIQGTRRGEQYF. Here the CDR3 DNA reads TGTGCCAGCAGCTTGGATATACAGGGGACCCGACGGGGCGAGCAGTACTTC.

The gene calls are TRBV13 and TRBJ2-7; 9 bases map to TRBD1. The ends lost 5 bases at V and 5 bases at J; junction bases unmatched: 4. The CDR3 totals 13 residues. Germline V gives CDR1 PRHDT, CDR2 FYEKMQ (reference sequence). CDR3 sequence reads: CASSRDRVDEQYF. CDR3 in DNA: TGTGCCAGCAGCCGGGACAGGGTGGACGAGCAGTACTTC.

The V call is TRBV29-1, the J call TRBJ2-7, with 7 bases that match TRBD2. The germline gives CDR1 SQVTM, CDR2 ANQGSEA. V lost 1 base, J lost 5 bases, and 2 bases stayed unmatched. This CDR3 is built from 12 residues. The CDR3 DNA reads TGCAGCGTTGAAGGGGGAGGGAACGAGCAGTACTTC. Its translation: CSVEGGGNEQYF.

This chain uses TRBV7-3 with TRBJ2-1; 13 nucleotides line up with TRBD2. CDR1 is SGHTA, CDR2 FQGTGA, per germline. The CDR3 sequence is 14 residues long. V lost 5 bases, J lost 6 bases, and 1 base stayed unmatched. CDR3 nucleotide sequence: TGTGCCAGCAGCCGGACTAGCGGGAGCAATGAGCAGTTCTTC. Its translation: CASSRTSGSNEQFF.

The V call is TRBV18, the J call TRBJ1-4; D gene unclear. Trimming left V 3 bases short and J 7 bases short, with 15 bases between. The CDR3 covers 15 residues. Per the germline V gene, CDR1 is KGHSH and CDR2 is LQKENI. The CDR3 loop reads CASSPPGLGGEKLFF. CDR3 bases: TGTGCCAGCTCACCCCCGGGCCTTGGAGGTGAAAAACTGTTTTTT. The whole variable domain, filled in from reference TRBV18 and TRBJ1-4, reads NAGVMQNPRHLVRRRGQEARLRCSPMKGHSHVYWYRQLPEEGLKFMVYLQKENIIDESGMPKERFSAEFPKEGPSILRIQQVVRGDSAAYFCASSPPGLGGEKLFFGSGTQLSVL.

This chain links TRBV7-9 with TRBJ2-7; no clear D gene. V was pared by 1 base and J by 0 bases, with 7 bases between. Germline V gene sequence: CDR1 SEHNR, CDR2 FQNEAQ (reference sequence). CDR3 length equals 14 residues. The CDR3 is CASSLERLSYEQYF. The DNA for the CDR3 is TGTGCCAGCAGCTTAGAACGCCTCTCCTACGAGCAGTACTTC.

The CDR3 DNA is TGTGCCAGCAGTTTTGGGCCATATAGCAATCAGCCCCAGCATTTT. Translation: CASSFGPYSNQPQHF. This chain uses TRBV27 with TRBJ1-5; D not resolved. Germline V gives CDR1 MNHEY, CDR2 SMNVEV (reference sequence). Trimming removed 3 bases at V and 0 bases at J, with 9 bases between. The CDR3 length is 15 residues.